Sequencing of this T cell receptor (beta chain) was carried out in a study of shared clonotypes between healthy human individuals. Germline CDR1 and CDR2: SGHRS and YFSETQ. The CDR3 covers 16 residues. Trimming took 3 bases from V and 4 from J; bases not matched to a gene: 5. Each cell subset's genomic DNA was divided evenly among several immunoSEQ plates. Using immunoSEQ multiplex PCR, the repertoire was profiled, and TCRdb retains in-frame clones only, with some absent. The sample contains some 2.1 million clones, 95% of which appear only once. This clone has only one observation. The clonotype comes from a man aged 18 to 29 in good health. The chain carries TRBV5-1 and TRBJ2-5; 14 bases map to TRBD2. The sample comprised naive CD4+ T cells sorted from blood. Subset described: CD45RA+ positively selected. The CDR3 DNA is TGCGCCAGCAGCTCCGGACTAGCGGGGGGTTTAGAGACCCAGTACTTC. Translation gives CASSSGLAGGLETQYF.